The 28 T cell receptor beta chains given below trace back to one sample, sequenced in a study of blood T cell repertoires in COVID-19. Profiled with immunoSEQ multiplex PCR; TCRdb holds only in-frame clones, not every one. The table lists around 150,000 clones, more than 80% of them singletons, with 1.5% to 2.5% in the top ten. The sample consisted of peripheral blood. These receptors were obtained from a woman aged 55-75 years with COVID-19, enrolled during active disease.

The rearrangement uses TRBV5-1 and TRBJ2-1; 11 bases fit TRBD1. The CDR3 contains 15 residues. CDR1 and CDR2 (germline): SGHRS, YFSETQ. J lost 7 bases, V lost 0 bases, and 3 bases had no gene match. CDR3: CASSLAGQGANEQFF. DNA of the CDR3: TGCGCCAGCAGCTTGGCCGGACAGGGGGCGAATGAGCAGTTCTTC.

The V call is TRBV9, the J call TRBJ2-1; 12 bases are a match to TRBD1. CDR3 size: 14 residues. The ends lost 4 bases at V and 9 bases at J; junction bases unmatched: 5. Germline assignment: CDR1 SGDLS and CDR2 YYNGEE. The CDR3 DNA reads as TGTGCCAGCAGCCCTCGGGACAGGGGGCGTGAGCAGTTCTTC. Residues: CASSPRDRGREQFF.

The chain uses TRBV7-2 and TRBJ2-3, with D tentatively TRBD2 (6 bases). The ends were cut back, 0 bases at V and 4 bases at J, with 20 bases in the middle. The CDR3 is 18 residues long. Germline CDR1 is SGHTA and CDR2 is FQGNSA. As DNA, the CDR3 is TGTGCCAGCAGCTTAGCGGGAGGACTCCTCTACTATCCAGATACGCAGTATTTT. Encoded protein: CASSLAGGLLYYPDTQYF.

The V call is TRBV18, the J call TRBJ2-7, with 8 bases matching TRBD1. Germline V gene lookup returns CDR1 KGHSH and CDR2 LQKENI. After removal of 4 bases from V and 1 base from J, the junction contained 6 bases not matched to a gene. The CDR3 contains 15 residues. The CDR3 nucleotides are TGTGCCAGCTCACGATCAGGGGGCGCGTCCTACGAGCAGTACTTC. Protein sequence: CASSRSGGASYEQYF.

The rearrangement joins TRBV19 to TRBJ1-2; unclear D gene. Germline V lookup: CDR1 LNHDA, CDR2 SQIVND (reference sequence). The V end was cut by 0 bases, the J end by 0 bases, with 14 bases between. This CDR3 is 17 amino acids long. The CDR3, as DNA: TGTGCCAGTAGTATAGAATTGGGCGCGCGTCCTAACTATGGCTACACCTTC. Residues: CASSIELGARPNYGYTF.

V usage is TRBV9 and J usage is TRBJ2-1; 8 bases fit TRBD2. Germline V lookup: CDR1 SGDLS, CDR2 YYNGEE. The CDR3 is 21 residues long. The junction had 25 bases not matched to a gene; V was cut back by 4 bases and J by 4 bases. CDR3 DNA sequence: TGTGCCAGCAGCCCATCGCTTGTGGGGCGGGGGGACCCTCGACGATACAATGAGCAGTTCTTC. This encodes CASSPSLVGRGDPRRYNEQFF.

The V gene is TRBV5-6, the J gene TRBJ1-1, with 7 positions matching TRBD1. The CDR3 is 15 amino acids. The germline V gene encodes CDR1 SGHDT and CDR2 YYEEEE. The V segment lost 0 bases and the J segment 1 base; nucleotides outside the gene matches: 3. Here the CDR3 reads CASSLGDSRNTEAFF. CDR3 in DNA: TGTGCCAGCAGCTTGGGGGACAGCAGGAACACTGAAGCTTTCTTT.

The CDR3 spells CASGEGWNQPQHF. The CDR3 DNA is TGTGCCAGCGGGGAGGGTTGGAATCAGCCCCAGCATTTT. This rearrangement joins TRBV28 to TRBJ1-5; no reliable D call. Germline V gene lookup returns CDR1 MDHEN and CDR2 SYDVKM. V gave up 8 bases and J gave up 4 bases, with 12 bases separating them. The CDR3 is made up of 13 amino acids.

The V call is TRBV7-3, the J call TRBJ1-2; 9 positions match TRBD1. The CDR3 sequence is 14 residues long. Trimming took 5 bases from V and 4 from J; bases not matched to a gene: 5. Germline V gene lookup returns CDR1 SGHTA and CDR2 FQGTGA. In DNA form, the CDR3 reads TGTGCCAGCAGCCCAGGGACAGGGAGCTATGGCTACACCTTC. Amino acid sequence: CASSPGTGSYGYTF.

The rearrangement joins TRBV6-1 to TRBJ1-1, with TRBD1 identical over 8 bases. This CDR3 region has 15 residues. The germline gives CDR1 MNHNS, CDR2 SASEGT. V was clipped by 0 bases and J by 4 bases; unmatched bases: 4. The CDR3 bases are TGTGCCAGCAGTGAAGCGGGCAGGGGGCTCACTGAAGCTTTCTTT. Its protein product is CASSEAGRGLTEAFF.

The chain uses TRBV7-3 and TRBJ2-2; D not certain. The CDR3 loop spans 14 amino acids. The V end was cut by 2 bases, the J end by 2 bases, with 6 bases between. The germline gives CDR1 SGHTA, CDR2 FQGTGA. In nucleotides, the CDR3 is TGTGCCAGCAGCTTAGTGCGTAACACCGGGGAGCTGTTTTTT. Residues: CASSLVRNTGELFF.

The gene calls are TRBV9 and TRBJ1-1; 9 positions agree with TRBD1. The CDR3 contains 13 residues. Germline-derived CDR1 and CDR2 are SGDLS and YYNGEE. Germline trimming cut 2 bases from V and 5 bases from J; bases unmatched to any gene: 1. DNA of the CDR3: TGTGCCAGCAGCGTGGGGACAGGGACTGAAGCTTTCTTT. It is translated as CASSVGTGTEAFF.

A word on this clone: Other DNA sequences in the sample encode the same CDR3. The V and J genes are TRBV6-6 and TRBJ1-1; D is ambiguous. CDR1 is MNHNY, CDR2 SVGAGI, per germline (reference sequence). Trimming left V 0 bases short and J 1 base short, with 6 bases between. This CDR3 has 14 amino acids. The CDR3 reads CASSYSEPNTEAFF. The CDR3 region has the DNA TGTGCCAGCAGTTACTCGGAGCCGAACACTGAAGCTTTCTTT.

The CDR3 DNA follows: TGTGCCAGCAGCTTACGGACTAGCCTAGAAGAGACCCAGTACTTC. Its translation: CASSLRTSLEETQYF. V gene TRBV5-6 combines with J gene TRBJ2-5, with TRBD2 matching over 8 bases. This CDR3 contains 15 residues. Trimming took 2 bases from V and 3 from J; bases not matched to a gene: 6. The germline gives CDR1 SGHDT, CDR2 YYEEEE.

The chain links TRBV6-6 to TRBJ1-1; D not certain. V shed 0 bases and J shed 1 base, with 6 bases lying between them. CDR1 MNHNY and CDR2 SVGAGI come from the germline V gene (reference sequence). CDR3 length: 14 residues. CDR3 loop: CASSYSRANTEAFF. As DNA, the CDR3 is TGTGCCAGCAGTTACTCGCGGGCGAACACTGAAGCTTTCTTT.

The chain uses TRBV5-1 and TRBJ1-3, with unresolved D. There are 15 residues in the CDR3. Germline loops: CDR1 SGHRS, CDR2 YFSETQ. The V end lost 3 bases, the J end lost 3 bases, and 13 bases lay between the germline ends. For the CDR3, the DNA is TGCGCCAGCAGCTACCGGCGCGGGGTTGGAAACACCATATATTTT. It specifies CASSYRRGVGNTIYF.

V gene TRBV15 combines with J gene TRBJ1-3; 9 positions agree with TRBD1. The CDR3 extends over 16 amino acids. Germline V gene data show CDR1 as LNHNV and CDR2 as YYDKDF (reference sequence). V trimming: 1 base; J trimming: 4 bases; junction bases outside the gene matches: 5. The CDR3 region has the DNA TGTGCCACCAGCAGAGCGGCAGGACAGGGGGGAAACACCATATATTTT. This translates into CATSRAAGQGGNTIYF.

The CDR3 nucleotides read TGTGCCAGCAGCACCGGACTAGCGGACCCCGAGCAGTACTTC. Protein: CASSTGLADPEQYF. This rearrangement joins TRBV7-9 to TRBJ2-7; TRBD2 matches 10 bases. Per germline, CDR1 SEHNR and CDR2 FQNEAQ (reference sequence). This CDR3 comprises 14 residues. V lost 5 bases and J lost 6; bases outside the gene matches: 7.

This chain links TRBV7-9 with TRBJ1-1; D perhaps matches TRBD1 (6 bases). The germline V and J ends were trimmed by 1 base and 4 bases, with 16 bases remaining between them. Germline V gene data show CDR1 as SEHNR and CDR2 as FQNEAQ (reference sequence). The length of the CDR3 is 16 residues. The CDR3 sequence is CASSLGPQGRGTEAFF. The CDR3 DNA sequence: TGTGCCAGCAGCTTAGGTCCTCAGGGGCGCGGCACTGAAGCTTTCTTT.

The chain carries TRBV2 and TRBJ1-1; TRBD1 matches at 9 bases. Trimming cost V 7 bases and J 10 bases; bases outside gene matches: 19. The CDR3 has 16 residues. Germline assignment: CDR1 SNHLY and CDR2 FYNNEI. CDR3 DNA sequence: TGTGCCAGCACCAAACTTCGGGCTACAGGGGGCGAAGGAGCTTTCTTT. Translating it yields CASTKLRATGGEGAFF.

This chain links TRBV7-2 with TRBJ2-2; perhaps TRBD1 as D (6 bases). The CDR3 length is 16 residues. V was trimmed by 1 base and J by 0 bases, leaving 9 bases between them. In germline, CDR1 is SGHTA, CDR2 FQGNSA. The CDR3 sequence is CASSLEGTSNTGELFF. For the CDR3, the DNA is TGTGCCAGCAGCTTAGAAGGGACATCGAACACCGGGGAGCTGTTTTTT. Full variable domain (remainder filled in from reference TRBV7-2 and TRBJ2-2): GAGVSQSPSNKVTEKGKDVELRCDPISGHTALYWYRQSLGQGLEFLIYFQGNSAPDKSGLPSDRFSAERTGGSVSTLTIQRTQQEDSAVYLCASSLEGTSNTGELFFGEGSRLTVL.

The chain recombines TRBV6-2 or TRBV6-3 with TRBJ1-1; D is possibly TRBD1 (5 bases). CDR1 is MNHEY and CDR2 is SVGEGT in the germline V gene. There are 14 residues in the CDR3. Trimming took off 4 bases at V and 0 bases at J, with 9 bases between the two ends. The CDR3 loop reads CASSFQTVNTEAFF. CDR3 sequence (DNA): TGTGCCAGCAGTTTCCAGACAGTGAACACTGAAGCTTTCTTT.

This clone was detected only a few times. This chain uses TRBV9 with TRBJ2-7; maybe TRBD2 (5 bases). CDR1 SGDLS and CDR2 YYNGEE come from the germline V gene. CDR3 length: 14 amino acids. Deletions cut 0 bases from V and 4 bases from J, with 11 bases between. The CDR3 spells CASSVEPSQYEQYF. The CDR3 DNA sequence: TGTGCCAGCAGCGTAGAGCCTAGCCAGTACGAGCAGTACTTC.

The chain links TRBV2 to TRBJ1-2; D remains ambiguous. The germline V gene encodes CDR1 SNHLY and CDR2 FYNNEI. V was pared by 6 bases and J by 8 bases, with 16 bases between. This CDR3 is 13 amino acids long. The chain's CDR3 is CASRLTYYMGYTF. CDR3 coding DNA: TGTGCCAGCAGGCTGACATATTATATGGGCTACACCTTC.

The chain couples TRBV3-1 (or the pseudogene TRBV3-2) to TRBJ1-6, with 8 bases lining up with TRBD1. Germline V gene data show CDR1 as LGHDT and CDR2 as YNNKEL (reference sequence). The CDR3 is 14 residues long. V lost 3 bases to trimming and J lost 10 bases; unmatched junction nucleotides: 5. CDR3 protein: CASSQRTGNSPLHF. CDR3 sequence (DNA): TGTGCCAGCAGCCAGAGGACAGGGAACTCACCCCTCCACTTT.

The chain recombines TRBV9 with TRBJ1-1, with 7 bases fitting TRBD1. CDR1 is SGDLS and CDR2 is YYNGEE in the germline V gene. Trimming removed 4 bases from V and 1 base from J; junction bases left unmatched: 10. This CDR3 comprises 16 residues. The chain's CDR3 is CASSPTLTGRNTEAFF. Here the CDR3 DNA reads TGTGCCAGCAGCCCCACCTTGACAGGGAGGAACACTGAAGCTTTCTTT.

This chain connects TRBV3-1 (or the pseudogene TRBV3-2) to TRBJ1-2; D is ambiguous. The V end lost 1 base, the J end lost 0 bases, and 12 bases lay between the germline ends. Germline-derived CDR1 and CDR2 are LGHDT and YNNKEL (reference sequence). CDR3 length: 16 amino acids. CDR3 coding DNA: TGTGCCAGCAGCCAAGGGGGAGGCGGGACTAACTATGGCTACACCTTC. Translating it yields CASSQGGGGTNYGYTF.

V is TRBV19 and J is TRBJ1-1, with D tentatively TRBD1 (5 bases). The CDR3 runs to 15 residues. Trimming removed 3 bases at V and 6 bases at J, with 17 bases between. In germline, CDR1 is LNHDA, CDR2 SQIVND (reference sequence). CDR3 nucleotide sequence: TGTGCCAGTAGTATTGTTGCAGGGACTAACCCTGAAGCTTTCTTT. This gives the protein CASSIVAGTNPEAFF.